This T cell receptor (beta chain) was sequenced during a study of blood T cell repertoires in COVID-19. Produced via immunoSEQ multiplex PCR; TCRdb's table is partial and in-frame only. The sample shows 110,000 to 150,000 clones, roughly 90% of them seen only once. In this sample, this clone turned up once. V lost 1 base and J 10 bases, leaving 14 bases between the germline ends. CDR3 size: 15 residues. CDR1 and CDR2 from the germline V gene are LGHNA and YSLEER. The TCR sequence derives from a man aged 45-65 years who had recovered from COVID-19. This chain links TRBV4-3 with TRBJ1-6; unclear D gene. Sequenced sample: PBMCs or T cells enriched from blood (not recorded which). CDR3 in DNA: TGCGCCAGCAGCCAAGGCCCCTCGAGAGGCTCACCCCTCCACTTT. This translates into CASSQGPSRGSPLHF.